Each of the 16 T cell receptor beta chains below was sequenced from the same sample in a study of blood T cell repertoires in COVID-19 (dated by TCRdb to the early 2020s). Library construction relied on the immunoSEQ multiplex PCR assay. The table comes from immuneACCESS by way of TCRdb, which keeps in-frame sequences with V and J called. Part of the clones is missing from these tables; in studies checked, under half for an unresolved V gene and the rest for unknown reasons. The sample has 95,000 to 100,000 clones on record, roughly 79% of them singletons. The ten top clones hold about 9.4% of the sample. The material sequenced was peripheral blood. The source is a man aged 70-80 years with acute or convalescent COVID-19.

This chain connects TRBV7-2 to TRBJ2-2; 7 bases agree with TRBD2. This CDR3 contains 16 residues. In germline, CDR1 is SGHTA, CDR2 FQGNSA. V lost 3 bases and J lost 5; bases outside the gene matches: 9. CDR3 sequence: CASSFVAGVGTGELFF. DNA for the CDR3: TGTGCCAGCAGCTTTGTGGCGGGAGTAGGTACCGGGGAGCTGTTTTTT.

This chain uses TRBV21-1 with TRBJ1-1. TRBV21-1 constitutes a pseudogene. The CDR3 runs to 16 residues. CDR3 sequence (DNA): TGTGCCAGCAGGCAGGACTCAGGACCTGTGAACACTGAAGCTTTCTTT. Its protein product is CASRQDSGPVNTEAFF.

The chain joins TRBV5-3 to TRBJ1-5; maybe TRBD1 (6 bases). TRBV5-3 is classed as an ORF, of uncertain function. V shed 0 bases and J shed 4 bases, with 11 bases lying between them. This CDR3 comprises 15 residues. For the CDR3, the DNA is TGTGCCAGAAGCTTGGCGGACAGTTCGAATCAGCCCCAGCATTTT. The encoded protein is CARSLADSSNQPQHF.

This chain links TRBV27 with TRBJ2-2; 11 bases match TRBD2. CDR3 length: 15 amino acids. Germline V gene sequence: CDR1 MNHEY, CDR2 SMNVEV (reference sequence). J was trimmed by 0 bases and V by 6 bases; bases with no gene match: 0. CDR3 coding DNA: TGTGCCAGCAGGGGACTAGCGGCGAACACCGGGGAGCTGTTTTTT. It is translated as CASRGLAANTGELFF.

This rearrangement joins TRBV10-2 to TRBJ1-1, with 8 bases matching TRBD1. Per the germline V gene, CDR1 is WSHSY and CDR2 is SAAADI. Germline trimming cut 4 bases from V and 5 bases from J; bases unmatched to any gene: 6. CDR3 length: 14 amino acids. For the CDR3, the DNA is TGCGCCAGCAGTGCCATAGACAGGGGTACTGAAGCTTTCTTT. Translating it yields CASSAIDRGTEAFF.

The J gene is TRBJ2-1, the V gene TRBV4-3, with D perhaps TRBD2 (5 bases). This CDR3 is 17 amino acids long. V was shortened by 0 bases and J by 5 bases, with 17 bases between the two germline ends. Germline V gives CDR1 LGHNA, CDR2 YSLEER. The CDR3 bases are TGCGCCAGCAGCCAAGACAGTAGCGCAAGGGCTAACAATGAGCAGTTCTTC. This translates into CASSQDSSARANNEQFF.

This chain uses TRBV2 with TRBJ1-5; D ambiguous. V was cut by 1 base and J by 4 bases, with 17 bases left in between. The CDR3 is 17 amino acids. In germline, CDR1 is SNHLY, CDR2 FYNNEI. DNA for the CDR3: TGTGCCAGCAGTGAAGACGCCTCGGTTCCCGATAATCAGCCCCAGCATTTT. Protein sequence: CASSEDASVPDNQPQHF.

The chain uses TRBV18 and TRBJ2-7, with a possible D match to TRBD1 (6 bases). Germline loops: CDR1 KGHSH, CDR2 LQKENI. V was trimmed by 4 bases and J by 0 bases, leaving 10 bases between them. CDR3 length: 14 amino acids. DNA for the CDR3: TGTGCCAGCTCACAAGGACAGAACTCCTACGAGCAGTACTTC. It yields the protein CASSQGQNSYEQYF.

A single count supports this clone. The chain uses TRBV6-6 and TRBJ1-4; the D is unclear. Trimming cost V 11 bases and J 2 bases, with 9 bases left between them. Germline V gene data show CDR1 as MNHNY and CDR2 as SVGAGI (reference sequence). The CDR3 has 12 residues. CDR3 in DNA: TGTGCCGCAGCGGAGACTAATGAAAAACTGTTTTTT. As protein: CAAAETNEKLFF.

The chain has TRBV5-4 and TRBJ2-1, with D tentatively TRBD2 (6 bases). Germline lookup yields CDR1 SGHNT and CDR2 YYREEE (reference sequence). V was shortened by 4 bases and J by 5 bases, with 7 bases between the two germline ends. The CDR3 totals 12 residues. CDR3 residues: CASSRTNNEQFF. In DNA, the CDR3 is TGTGCCAGCAGCCGGACTAACAATGAGCAGTTCTTC.

V and J are TRBV3-1 (or the pseudogene TRBV3-2) and TRBJ2-3, with TRBD2 as a possible D gene (5 bases). This CDR3 spans 14 amino acids. Trimming took off 4 bases at V and 4 bases at J, with 12 bases between the two ends. CDR1 is LGHDT and CDR2 is YNNKEL in the germline V gene (reference sequence). The CDR3 protein is CASSPSRGSDTQYF. In nucleotides, the CDR3 is TGTGCCAGCAGCCCCTCCCGAGGGTCAGATACGCAGTATTTT.

The chain has TRBV19 and TRBJ2-3, with 8 bases lining up with TRBD2. The trim removed 6 bases at V and 0 bases at J, leaving 2 bases unmatched. CDR1 is LNHDA, CDR2 SQIVND, per germline (reference sequence). The CDR3 runs to 14 residues. The CDR3 reads CASRERGSTDTQYF. The CDR3 region has the DNA TGTGCCAGTAGGGAGCGGGGGAGCACAGATACGCAGTATTTT. The variable domain in full, with the rest retrieved from reference TRBV19 and TRBJ2-3, is DGGITQSPKYLFRKEGQNVTLSCEQNLNHDAMYWYRQDPGQGLRLIYYSQIVNDFQKGDIAEGYSVSREKKESFPLTVTSAQKNPTAFYLCASRERGSTDTQYFGPGTRLTVL.

The chain combines TRBV28 with TRBJ1-4; 9 nucleotides line up with TRBD1. The V gene end was trimmed by 4 bases and the J gene end by 5 bases; junction bases not matched to a gene: 11. Germline-derived CDR1 and CDR2 are MDHEN and SYDVKM. CDR3 length: 17 residues. The CDR3 region is CASSSPGQGLGNEKLFF. CDR3 nucleotide sequence: TGTGCCAGCAGTTCCCCAGGACAGGGGTTAGGGAATGAAAAACTGTTTTTT.

The chain has TRBV5-1 and TRBJ1-1; D perhaps matches TRBD1 (6 bases). CDR1 is SGHRS and CDR2 is YFSETQ in the germline V gene. CDR3 length: 15 amino acids. Trimming pared 0 bases from V and 1 base from J, leaving 10 bases between. CDR3 sequence reads: CASSLDREGNTEAFF. CDR3 coding DNA: TGCGCCAGCAGCTTGGACAGGGAGGGGAACACTGAAGCTTTCTTT.

The rearrangement links TRBV28 to TRBJ2-5, with D tentatively TRBD1 (6 bases). Trimming pared 6 bases from V and 2 bases from J, leaving 13 bases between. Germline V gene lookup returns CDR1 MDHEN and CDR2 SYDVKM. The CDR3 extends over 14 amino acids. CDR3 DNA: TGTGCCAGCAGAAAACAGGGCCCTCAAGAGACCCAGTACTTC. Protein: CASRKQGPQETQYF. Variable domain in full (rest from reference TRBV28 and TRBJ2-5): DVKVTQSSRYLVKRTGEKVFLECVQDMDHENMFWYRQDPGLGLRLIYFSYDVKMKEKGDIPEGYSVSREKKERFSLILESASTNQTSMYLCASRKQGPQETQYFGPGTRLLVL.

The V gene is TRBV6-5, the J gene TRBJ1-1, with D possibly being TRBD1 (5 bases). CDR1 and CDR2 (germline): MNHEY, SVGAGI. The CDR3 is 13 residues long. Deletions cut 9 bases from V and 1 base from J, with 12 bases between. As DNA, the CDR3 is TGTGCCAGTACTTCCGGGGGGAACACTGAAGCTTTCTTT. This encodes CASTSGGNTEAFF.